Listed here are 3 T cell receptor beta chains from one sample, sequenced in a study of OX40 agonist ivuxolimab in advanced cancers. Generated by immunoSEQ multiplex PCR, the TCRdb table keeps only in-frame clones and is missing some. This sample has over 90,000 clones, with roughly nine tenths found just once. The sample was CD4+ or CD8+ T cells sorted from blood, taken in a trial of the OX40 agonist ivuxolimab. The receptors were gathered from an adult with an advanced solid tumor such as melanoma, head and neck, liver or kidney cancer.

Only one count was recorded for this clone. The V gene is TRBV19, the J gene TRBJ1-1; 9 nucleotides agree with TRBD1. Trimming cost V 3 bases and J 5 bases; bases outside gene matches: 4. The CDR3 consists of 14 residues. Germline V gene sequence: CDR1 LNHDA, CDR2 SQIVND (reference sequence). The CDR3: CASSMGQGLTEAFF. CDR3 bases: TGTGCCAGTAGTATGGGACAGGGATTGACTGAAGCTTTCTTT. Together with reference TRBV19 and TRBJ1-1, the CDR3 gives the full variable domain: DGGITQSPKYLFRKEGQNVTLSCEQNLNHDAMYWYRQDPGQGLRLIYYSQIVNDFQKGDIAEGYSVSREKKESFPLTVTSAQKNPTAFYLCASSMGQGLTEAFFGQGTRLTVV.

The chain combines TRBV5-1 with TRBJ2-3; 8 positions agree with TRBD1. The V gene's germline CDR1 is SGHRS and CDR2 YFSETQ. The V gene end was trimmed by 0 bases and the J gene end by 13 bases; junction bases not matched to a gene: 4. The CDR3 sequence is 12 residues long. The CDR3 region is CASSLDDRGKYF. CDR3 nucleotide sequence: TGCGCCAGCAGCTTGGATGACAGGGGAAAGTATTTT.

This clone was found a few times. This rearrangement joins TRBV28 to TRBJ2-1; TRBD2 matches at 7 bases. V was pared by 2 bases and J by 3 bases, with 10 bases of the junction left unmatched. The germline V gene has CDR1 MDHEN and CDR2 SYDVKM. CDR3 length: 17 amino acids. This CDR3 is CASSLVGRASGYNEQFF. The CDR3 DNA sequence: TGTGCCAGCAGTTTAGTCGGTAGGGCTAGCGGCTACAATGAGCAGTTCTTC.